This is a list of T cell receptor beta chains from one sample in a study of blood T cell repertoires in COVID-19. Measured with immunoSEQ multiplex PCR; TCRdb has only the in-frame clones, and not every one. Among 150,000 to 180,000 clones listed, roughly 80% were seen once. The specimen sequenced was peripheral blood. Receptor source: a man aged 80 or over with acute or convalescent COVID-19. The CDR3 runs from the conserved cysteine through the conserved F or W. Each record gives: clone size, D gene, J gene, V gene, CDR3 protein, CDR3 DNA. D genes are given only for firm matches. Not all rows give a size; the values are once, few, many and, for expanded clones, a class.

size: .
D: .
J: TRBJ2-3
V: TRBV12-1
CDR3: CASLPPLAGAYGCTDTQYF
DNA: .

size: .
D: TRBD2
J: TRBJ2-2
V: TRBV28
CDR3: CASSPIPGLAAYTGELFF
DNA: TGTGCCAGCAGCCCCATCCCGGGACTAGCGGCCTACACCGGGGAGCTGTTTTTT

size: .
D: TRBD2
J: TRBJ2-2
V: TRBV7-6
CDR3: CASSLTSGGSSSGELFF
DNA: TGTGCCAGCAGCTTAACTAGCGGGGGGTCCTCTAGCGGGGAGCTGTTTTTT

size: .
D: .
J: TRBJ2-1
V: TRBV28
CDR3: CASSLSEKVQFF
DNA: TGTGCCAGCAGTCTTAGCGAGAAGGTGCAGTTCTTC

size: .
D: .
J: TRBJ1-5
V: TRBV5-8
CDR3: CASSLRVGNQPQHF
DNA: TGTGCCAGCAGCTTGCGGGTTGGCAATCAGCCCCAGCATTTT

size: .
D: .
J: TRBJ1-4
V: TRBV4-3
CDR3: CASSPRAGRANEKLFF
DNA: TGCGCCAGCAGCCCCCGAGCAGGGAGGGCTAATGAAAAACTGTTTTTT

size: .
D: .
J: TRBJ1-2
V: TRBV4-2
CDR3: CASSQVGQGNNYGYTF
DNA: TGTGCCAGCAGCCAAGTTGGGCAGGGAAATAACTATGGCTACACCTTC

size: .
D: TRBD1
J: TRBJ2-1
V: TRBV5-8
CDR3: CASLAGQVYNEQFF
DNA: TGTGCCAGCCTAGCTGGACAGGTGTACAATGAGCAGTTCTTC

size: .
D: .
J: TRBJ1-2
V: TRBV6-5
CDR3: CASSSLEGVYGYTF
DNA: TGTGCCAGCAGTTCCCTAGAGGGGGTCTATGGCTACACCTTC

size: .
D: .
J: TRBJ2-1
V: TRBV18
CDR3: CASSPEQGSEQFF
DNA: TGTGCCAGCTCACCAGAGCAGGGCAGTGAGCAGTTCTTC

size: .
D: .
J: TRBJ1-6
V: TRBV11-2
CDR3: CASSLGSGIYNSPLHF
DNA: TGTGCCAGCAGCTTAGGTAGCGGGATCTATAATTCACCCCTCCACTTT

size: .
D: TRBD1
J: TRBJ1-5
V: TRBV30
CDR3: CAWSIGTGPAPQHF
DNA: TGTGCCTGGAGTATCGGGACAGGGCCCGCGCCCCAGCATTTT

size: .
D: TRBD1
J: TRBJ1-1
V: TRBV19
CDR3: CASGQGYGTEAFF
DNA: TGTGCCAGTGGACAGGGTTACGGCACTGAAGCTTTCTTT

size: few
D: TRBD1
J: TRBJ2-7
V: TRBV6-5
CDR3: CASSSRTGVMGSEQYF
DNA: TGTGCCAGCAGTTCCCGGACAGGGGTGATGGGGTCCGAGCAGTACTTC

size: .
D: .
J: TRBJ1-3
V: TRBV30
CDR3: CAWRRTFGSGNTIYF
DNA: TGTGCCTGGAGGCGTACCTTTGGCTCTGGAAACACCATATATTTT

size: .
D: TRBD1
J: TRBJ2-1
V: TRBV25-1
CDR3: CASSATGGAYNEQFF
DNA: TGTGCCAGCAGTGCGACAGGGGGAGCCTACAATGAGCAGTTCTTC

size: .
D: .
J: TRBJ2-1
V: TRBV3-1/TRBV3-2
CDR3: CASSLQPDRLGGYNEQFF
DNA: TGTGCCAGCAGCCTCCAACCCGATAGGCTAGGTGGTTACAATGAGCAGTTCTTC

size: .
D: .
J: TRBJ1-1
V: TRBV29-1
CDR3: CSANMNTEAFF
DNA: TGCAGCGCAAACATGAACACTGAAGCTTTCTTT

size: .
D: .
J: TRBJ1-1
V: TRBV2
CDR3: CASSPWGGNTEAFF
DNA: TGTGCCAGCAGCCCGTGGGGCGGTAACACTGAAGCTTTCTTT

size: .
D: .
J: TRBJ1-1
V: TRBV2
CDR3: CASRPERPSEAFF
DNA: TGTGCCAGCAGGCCGGAGAGACCGAGCGAAGCTTTCTTT

size: once
D: TRBD1
J: TRBJ1-2
V: TRBV19
CDR3: CASQNTGTDLFGYTF
DNA: TGTGCCAGCCAAAACACAGGGACAGACCTATTCGGCTACACCTTC

size: few
D: .
J: TRBJ1-2
V: TRBV7-9
CDR3: CASSSQTGGANYGYTF
DNA: TGTGCCAGCAGCTCTCAAACTGGGGGCGCGAACTATGGCTACACCTTC

size: .
D: .
J: TRBJ1-1
V: TRBV4-3
CDR3: CASSQSSGGGNTEAFF
DNA: TGCGCCAGCAGCCAGAGCTCCGGGGGGGGGAACACTGAAGCTTTCTTT

size: few
D: TRBD2
J: TRBJ2-3
V: TRBV15
CDR3: CATSRDPGSGAGDTQYF
DNA: TGTGCCACCAGCAGAGATCCGGGTAGCGGGGCGGGAGATACGCAGTATTTT

size: .
D: TRBD1
J: TRBJ1-1
V: TRBV18
CDR3: CASSAMTTGALNTEAFF
DNA: TGTGCCAGCTCAGCGATGACGACAGGGGCTTTGAACACTGAAGCTTTCTTT

size: .
D: .
J: TRBJ1-2
V: TRBV27
CDR3: CASSFRPGVANYGYTF
DNA: TGTGCCAGCAGTTTCCGGCCGGGTGTCGCTAACTATGGCTACACCTTC

size: .
D: .
J: TRBJ1-1
V: TRBV28
CDR3: CASSLGEGTEAFF
DNA: TGTGCCAGCAGTTTGGGGGAGGGCACTGAAGCTTTCTTT

size: .
D: TRBD2
J: TRBJ2-2
V: TRBV30
CDR3: CAWRLAPGELFF
DNA: TGTGCCTGGAGACTAGCGCCCGGGGAGCTGTTTTTT

size: .
D: TRBD1
J: TRBJ1-2
V: TRBV29-1
CDR3: CSVTGGGYTF
DNA: TGCAGCGTCACAGGGGGTGGCTACACCTTC

size: .
D: TRBD1
J: TRBJ1-4
V: TRBV11-3
CDR3: CASSQGQGREKLFF
DNA: TGTGCCAGCAGCCAGGGACAGGGACGCGAAAAACTGTTTTTT

size: .
D: .
J: TRBJ1-2
V: TRBV7-9
CDR3: CASSFSPPGLDYGYTF
DNA: TGTGCCAGCAGCTTTTCTCCTCCAGGGCTCGACTATGGCTACACCTTC

size: .
D: .
J: TRBJ1-1
V: TRBV9
CDR3: CASSPVGGVTEAFF
DNA: TGTGCCAGCAGCCCCGTGGGGGGGGTTACTGAAGCTTTCTTT

size: .
D: TRBD2
J: TRBJ2-2
V: TRBV11-3
CDR3: CASSSRTSSTGELFF
DNA: TGTGCCAGCAGCTCCCGGACTAGCTCAACCGGGGAGCTGTTTTTT

size: few
D: .
J: TRBJ1-3
V: TRBV10-3
CDR3: CAISVEGSHTGNTIYF
DNA: TGTGCCATCAGTGTGGAGGGGTCCCACACTGGAAACACCATATATTTT

size: .
D: .
J: TRBJ1-1
V: TRBV25-1
CDR3: CASSESGYRAEAFF
DNA: TGTGCCAGCAGTGAATCGGGTTACAGGGCTGAAGCTTTCTTT

size: .
D: .
J: TRBJ2-1
V: TRBV2
CDR3: CASSFLENEQFF
DNA: TGTGCCAGCAGCTTTCTAGAGAATGAGCAGTTCTTC

size: few
D: .
J: TRBJ2-3
V: TRBV5-8
CDR3: CASSFGGSFSDTQYF
DNA: TGTGCCAGCAGCTTTGGAGGGTCCTTCTCGGATACGCAGTATTTT

size: once
D: .
J: TRBJ1-2
V: TRBV19
CDR3: CASSLGRGGYTF
DNA: TGTGCCAGTAGTCTCGGGCGGGGAGGCTACACCTTC

size: .
D: TRBD1
J: TRBJ1-2
V: TRBV19
CDR3: CASTLVGTGAYGYTF
DNA: TGTGCCAGTACCCTGGTGGGGACAGGGGCCTATGGCTACACCTTC

size: .
D: .
J: TRBJ2-5
V: TRBV6-5
CDR3: CASSYSSGVGETQYF
DNA: TGTGCCAGCAGTTACTCGTCCGGGGTCGGGGAGACCCAGTACTTC

size: .
D: TRBD1
J: TRBJ2-1
V: TRBV19
CDR3: CASREIGSGTGNDEQFF
DNA: TGTGCCAGTAGGGAAATCGGATCGGGGACAGGGAATGATGAGCAGTTCTTC

size: .
D: .
J: TRBJ2-2
V: TRBV10-3
CDR3: CAISPTGIGELFF
DNA: TGTGCCATCAGCCCCACCGGGATCGGGGAGCTGTTTTTT

size: .
D: TRBD1
J: TRBJ1-2
V: TRBV6-6
CDR3: CASSLGQGTTWGYTF
DNA: TGTGCCAGCAGTTTAGGACAGGGAACTACATGGGGCTACACCTTC

size: .
D: .
J: TRBJ2-5
V: TRBV7-2
CDR3: CASSRDLKTQYF
DNA: TGTGCCAGCAGCCGGGACTTGAAGACCCAGTACTTC

size: .
D: .
J: TRBJ1-1
V: TRBV3-1/TRBV3-2
CDR3: CASSRGGGNTEAFF
DNA: TGTGCCAGCAGCCGAGGGGGTGGGAACACTGAAGCTTTCTTT

size: once
D: TRBD2
J: TRBJ2-3
V: TRBV7-9
CDR3: CASSLGRAGADTQYF
DNA: TGTGCCAGCAGCTTAGGGCGAGCGGGAGCAGATACGCAGTATTTT

size: .
D: TRBD2
J: TRBJ2-5
V: TRBV7-2
CDR3: CASSLEQAGAAGETQYF
DNA: TGTGCCAGCAGCTTAGAACAAGCGGGGGCCGCTGGGGAGACCCAGTACTTC

size: few
D: .
J: TRBJ2-2
V: TRBV15
CDR3: CATSRGGSKSGELFF
DNA: TGTGCCACCAGCAGAGGGGGCTCTAAGAGCGGGGAGCTGTTTTTT

size: few
D: .
J: TRBJ2-1
V: TRBV9
CDR3: CASSRVAEAYNEQFF
DNA: TGTGCCAGCAGCCGCGTTGCGGAGGCCTACAATGAGCAGTTCTTC

size: .
D: .
J: TRBJ1-3
V: TRBV18
CDR3: CASSTRAPSGNTIYF
DNA: TGTGCCAGCTCAACGCGGGCCCCCTCTGGAAACACCATATATTTT

size: .
D: .
J: TRBJ1-4
V: TRBV6-5
CDR3: CATRSTTNEKLFF
DNA: TGTGCCACGAGGTCCACAACTAATGAAAAACTGTTTTTT

size: few
D: TRBD2
J: TRBJ2-5
V: TRBV4-1
CDR3: CASSQGGGYLETQYF
DNA: TGCGCCAGCAGCCAAGGCGGGGGGTATTTGGAGACCCAGTACTTC

size: .
D: TRBD2
J: TRBJ2-5
V: TRBV7-7
CDR3: CASSPGTSPGGRETQYF
DNA: TGTGCTAGCAGCCCTGGGACTAGCCCCGGGGGTAGGGAGACCCAGTACTTC